Below are 19 T cell receptor beta chains sequenced from a single sample in a study of OX40 agonist ivuxolimab in advanced cancers. TCRdb keeps only in-frame clones here, not all; method: immunoSEQ multiplex PCR. The sample has over 45,000 clones, about 89% seen once. Sequenced here: CD4+ or CD8+ T cells sorted from blood, sampled in a trial of the OX40 agonist ivuxolimab. The receptor source for this set is an adult with an advanced solid tumor such as melanoma, head and neck, liver or kidney cancer.

The chain has TRBV11-2 and TRBJ1-3; D uncertain. Germline CDR1 reads SGHAT; CDR2 reads FQNNGV. V was trimmed by 5 bases and J by 0 bases, leaving 8 bases between them. This CDR3 is built from 14 residues. The CDR3 DNA follows: TGTGCCAGCAGCCAAGACTTCTCTGGAAACACCATATATTTT. Protein sequence: CASSQDFSGNTIYF. Full variable domain (outside the CDR3, taken from reference TRBV11-2 and TRBJ1-3): EAGVAQSPRYKIIEKRQSVAFWCNPISGHATLYWYQQILGQGPKLLIQFQNNGVVDDSQLPKDRFSAERLKGVDSTLKIQPAKLEDSAVYLCASSQDFSGNTIYFGEGSWLTVV.

The chain joins TRBV11-3 to TRBJ2-3; TRBD2 matches at 13 bases. Germline CDR1 SGHNT, CDR2 YENEEA. V shed 4 bases, J shed 6 bases, and the junction held 7 bases outside the gene matches. This CDR3 is built from 16 residues. The CDR3 reads CASSYGLAGVSDTQYF. The CDR3 DNA reads as TGTGCCAGCAGCTATGGACTAGCGGGAGTTTCGGATACGCAGTATTTT.

For this clone: The germline gene is not matched at one end of the junction; a read error may be the cause. This rearrangement joins TRBV7-7 to TRBJ2-7; the match to TRBD2 covers 7 bases. The CDR3 is 13 amino acids. Looked up from germline, CDR1 is SSHAT and CDR2 is FNYEAQ (reference sequence). The CDR3, as DNA: TGTGCTAGCAGCTTGCTCGGCGGGGGAGAGCAGTACTTC. It codes for CASSLLGGGEQYF.

The sample holds a few counts of this clone. The rearrangement uses TRBV10-2 and TRBJ2-1, with 12 bases identical to TRBD2. CDR3 length: 16 amino acids. The V gene end was trimmed by 6 bases and the J gene end by 0 bases; junction bases not matched to a gene: 3. Germline CDR1 and CDR2: WSHSY and SAAADI. The CDR3 region is CASRLAGGDSYNEQFF. In nucleotides, the CDR3 is TGCGCCAGCAGACTAGCGGGAGGTGACTCCTACAATGAGCAGTTCTTC.

This chain connects TRBV6-5 to TRBJ1-1; D not certain. Germline V gene data show CDR1 as MNHEY and CDR2 as SVGAGI. Trimming cost V 2 bases and J 11 bases, with 15 bases left between them. This CDR3 spans 13 amino acids. The CDR3 DNA sequence: TGTGCCAGCAGTTACGGGGATACACAGATGGCTTTCTTT. This gives the protein CASSYGDTQMAFF.

The rearrangement joins TRBV5-1 to TRBJ2-3; no clear D gene. There are 16 residues in the CDR3. V lost 0 bases, J lost 0 bases, and 11 bases lay in between. Germline CDR1 reads SGHRS; CDR2 reads YFSETQ. The CDR3 nucleotides are TGCGCCAGCAGCTTGGACCCTGGACCGAGCACAGATACGCAGTATTTT. This encodes CASSLDPGPSTDTQYF. Full variable domain (remainder filled in from reference TRBV5-1 and TRBJ2-3): KAGVTQTPRYLIKTRGQQVTLSCSPISGHRSVSWYQQTPGQGLQFLFEYFSETQRNKGNFPGRFSGRQFSNSRSEMNVSTLELGDSALYLCASSLDPGPSTDTQYFGPGTRLTVL.

The chain uses TRBV20-1 and TRBJ2-5; no clear D. Germline-derived CDR1 and CDR2 are DFQATT and SNEGSKA (reference sequence). Between the trimmed V and J ends, which lost 3 bases and 5 bases, there was a span of 7 bases. This CDR3 has 11 residues. The CDR3 region has the DNA TGCAGTGCTAGGTTTGGGGAGACCCAGTACTTC. This encodes CSARFGETQYF.

The count of this clone is one. The chain uses TRBV30 and TRBJ1-4; D remains unclear. The CDR3 runs 14 residues. Trimming removed 0 bases at V and 0 bases at J, with 5 bases between. Germline CDR1 GTSNPN, CDR2 SVGIG (reference sequence). DNA of the CDR3: TGTGCCTGGAGTGTACGTTCAACTAATGAAAAACTGTTTTTT. This gives the protein CAWSVRSTNEKLFF.

The gene calls are TRBV5-4 and TRBJ1-2; 7 nucleotides align to TRBD1. With V trimmed by 4 bases and J by 2 bases, 5 bases remained unmatched. CDR1 is SGHNT and CDR2 is YYREEE in the germline V gene (reference sequence). The CDR3 is 14 amino acids. The CDR3, as DNA: TGTGCCAGCAGCCCCCGGGACAGAAACTATGGCTACACCTTC. Encoded protein: CASSPRDRNYGYTF.

The chain couples TRBV7-8 to TRBJ2-5, with a tentative D call TRBD1 (6 bases). Germline loops: CDR1 SGHVS, CDR2 FQNEAQ. This CDR3 spans 16 amino acids. V lost 2 bases and J lost 4, with 17 bases in between. CDR3 coding DNA: TGTGCCAGCAGCTTAAAAGGGCAGGGGTGGGGAGAGACCCAGTACTTC. Translating gives CASSLKGQGWGETQYF.

V and J are TRBV5-1 and TRBJ1-4; D not certain. This CDR3 is built from 16 residues. Germline V gene data show CDR1 as SGHRS and CDR2 as YFSETQ. Trimming removed 4 bases at V and 4 bases at J, with 17 bases between. The CDR3 reads CASSSGGGRRNEKLFF. CDR3 DNA: TGCGCCAGCAGCAGTGGAGGCGGACGGCGTAATGAAAAACTGTTTTTT.

The chain has TRBV5-1 and TRBJ2-3; D unclear. This CDR3 comprises 13 residues. Trimming took 2 bases from V and 1 from J, leaving 5 bases between them. CDR1 SGHRS and CDR2 YFSETQ come from the germline V gene. The chain's CDR3 is CASSFRGTDTQYF. In DNA form, the CDR3 reads TGCGCCAGCAGCTTTAGGGGCACAGATACGCAGTATTTT.

This chain joins TRBV18 and TRBJ2-1; 9 bases match TRBD1. This CDR3 region has 15 residues. Germline CDR1 is KGHSH and CDR2 is LQKENI. The trim removed 6 bases at V and 5 bases at J, leaving 8 bases unmatched. CDR3 in amino acids: CASSRGQGRDNEQFF. The CDR3, as DNA: TGTGCCAGCTCCCGAGGACAGGGGAGGGACAATGAGCAGTTCTTC.

V usage is TRBV5-1 and J usage is TRBJ2-7; no firm D call. This CDR3 region has 13 residues. V shed 3 bases and J shed 2 bases, with 9 bases lying between them. Per germline, CDR1 SGHRS and CDR2 YFSETQ. The CDR3 sequence: CASSSRLTYEQYF. The CDR3 DNA follows: TGCGCCAGCAGCTCCCGACTTACCTACGAGCAGTACTTC.

This clone was picked up one time. The chain carries TRBV7-8 and TRBJ2-7; no definite D call. With 1 base removed from V and 7 bases from J, the gap between germline ends came to 8 bases. CDR1 and CDR2 (germline): SGHVS, FQNEAQ. CDR3 size: 12 residues. The CDR3 DNA reads as TGTGCCAGCAGCTTAGGTGGGGTAGAGCAGTACTTC. Translating it yields CASSLGGVEQYF.

The chain couples TRBV5-6 to TRBJ2-3, with TRBD2 as a possible D gene (5 bases). Germline CDR1 SGHDT, CDR2 YYEEEE. This CDR3 region has 14 residues. Trimming pared 6 bases from V and 2 bases from J, leaving 13 bases between. In DNA form, the CDR3 reads TGTGCCAGCACCAATCCCGGGAACACAGATACGCAGTATTTT. Translating gives CASTNPGNTDTQYF.

The table lists this clone with a few counts. The chain uses TRBV19 and TRBJ1-1; D unresolved. Germline V lookup: CDR1 LNHDA, CDR2 SQIVND (reference sequence). The CDR3 sequence is 13 residues long. V was pared by 1 base and J by 0 bases, with 3 bases between. CDR3 bases: TGTGCCAGTAGTATAGCCGTGAACACTGAAGCTTTCTTT. Encoded protein: CASSIAVNTEAFF.

This chain joins TRBV25-1 and TRBJ1-3; D not certain. The CDR3 has 16 amino acids. Germline lookup yields CDR1 MGHDK and CDR2 SYGVNS. V lost 1 base, J lost 0 bases, and 10 bases lay in between. The CDR3 coding sequence is TGTGCCAGCAGTGAATTCAAAGCCACCTCTGGAAACACCATATATTTT. It yields the protein CASSEFKATSGNTIYF. The full variable domain, rest sourced from reference TRBV25-1 and TRBJ1-3, is EADIYQTPRYLVIGTGKKITLECSQTMGHDKMYWYQQDPGMELHLIHYSYGVNSTEKGDLSSESTVSRIRTEHFPLTLESARPSHTSQYLCASSEFKATSGNTIYFGEGSWLTVV.

The rearrangement uses TRBV5-1 and TRBJ1-2; 7 positions match TRBD1. The germline V gene encodes CDR1 SGHRS and CDR2 YFSETQ. V shed 1 base, J shed 6 bases, and the junction held 9 bases outside the gene matches. The CDR3 runs to 15 residues. CDR3 in DNA: TGCGCCAGCAGCTTGATGACAGGGACCTTTGATGGCTACACCTTC. Its translation: CASSLMTGTFDGYTF.